The 28 T cell receptor beta chains below come from one sample, sequenced in a study of blood T cell repertoires in COVID-19. Clones were sequenced by immunoSEQ multiplex PCR, and TCRdb holds only the in-frame ones, with some missing. Here the sample spans 200,000 to 300,000 clones, approximately 86% being singletons. The sequenced sample was peripheral blood. The receptor source for this set is a man between 25 and 39 years old with active or convalescent COVID-19.

The rearrangement links TRBV2 to TRBJ2-1; 7 positions agree with TRBD2. Germline lookup yields CDR1 SNHLY and CDR2 FYNNEI. V lost 4 bases to trimming and J lost 3 bases; unmatched junction nucleotides: 3. The CDR3 covers 14 residues. CDR3 loop: CASSGGEGYNEQFF. Here the CDR3 DNA reads TGTGCCAGCAGTGGGGGGGAGGGCTACAATGAGCAGTTCTTC.

V gene TRBV19 combines with J gene TRBJ1-4; no reliable D call. V lost 5 bases and J lost 2, with 9 bases in between. Germline V gives CDR1 LNHDA, CDR2 SQIVND (reference sequence). The CDR3 consists of 14 residues. This CDR3 reads CASSSWETNEKLFF. The DNA of the CDR3 is TGTGCCAGTAGTTCCTGGGAGACTAATGAAAAACTGTTTTTT.

The chain recombines TRBV21-1 with TRBJ1-5; the table gives TRBD1 as D, unverified against the DNA. TRBV21-1 is a documented pseudogene. This CDR3 spans 14 amino acids. The DNA of the CDR3 is TGTGCCAGCGCGACGCAGGATGACAATCAGCCCCAGCATTTT. Amino acid sequence: CASATQDDNQPQHF.

J is TRBJ2-4 and V is TRBV27; maybe TRBD2 (6 bases). CDR1 and CDR2 (germline): MNHEY, SMNVEV (reference sequence). V gave up 6 bases and J gave up 3 bases, with 21 bases separating them. This CDR3 is 17 amino acids long. The CDR3: CASSPPRLFSGKNIQYF. The CDR3 nucleotides read TGTGCCAGCAGCCCTCCCAGACTATTTAGCGGCAAAAACATTCAGTACTTC.

This clone appeared a single time. V and J are TRBV5-8 and TRBJ1-3; unclear D gene. CDR3 length equals 14 residues. The V end was cut by 3 bases, the J end by 0 bases, with 7 bases between. Germline V gene sequence: CDR1 SGHTS, CDR2 YDEGEE. CDR3 coding DNA: TGTGCCAGCAGCTCAGGAACCTCTGGAAACACCATATATTTT. This codes for CASSSGTSGNTIYF.

This clone is a singleton in its sample. The rearrangement uses TRBV19 and TRBJ1-2; possible D gene TRBD1, 5 bases. This CDR3 has 15 amino acids. Trimming removed 3 bases from V and 5 bases from J, with 16 bases in between. From germline, CDR1 is LNHDA and CDR2 SQIVND (reference sequence). The CDR3, as DNA: TGTGCCAGTAGTATGGGGCTAGGGCCCGTGTATGGCTACACCTTC. It translates to CASSMGLGPVYGYTF.

The V and J genes are TRBV9 and TRBJ1-6; D remains unclear. V was trimmed by 0 bases and J by 11 bases, leaving 9 bases between them. Germline-derived CDR1 and CDR2 are SGDLS and YYNGEE. The length of the CDR3 is 13 residues. The CDR3 DNA sequence: TGTGCCAGCAGCGTAGGGAGAGATACACCCCTCCACTTT. Translation: CASSVGRDTPLHF.

The chain has TRBV9 and TRBJ1-2; a possible D gene is TRBD1 (5 bases). V lost 2 bases and J 7 bases, leaving 18 bases between the germline ends. The germline CDR1 and CDR2 sequences are SGDLS and YYNGEE. This CDR3 has 15 residues. The CDR3 region has the DNA TGTGCCAGCAGCGTCACGTGGGAAAGCAGGGTTGGCTACACCTTC. This gives the protein CASSVTWESRVGYTF.

This sequence joins TRBV27 and TRBJ1-5, with TRBD1 matching over 8 bases. The germline CDR1 and CDR2 sequences are MNHEY and SMNVEV (reference sequence). This CDR3 contains 16 residues. V was clipped by 4 bases and J by 2 bases; unmatched bases: 7. In DNA, the CDR3 is TGTGCCAGCAGTTCCCAGACAGGGGCCGGCAATCAGCCCCAGCATTTT. Translating it yields CASSSQTGAGNQPQHF.

V usage is TRBV5-5 and J usage is TRBJ1-5; 7 positions match TRBD1. Germline CDR1 reads SGHKS; CDR2 reads YYEKEE (reference sequence). J gave up 6 bases and V 4 bases, and 10 bases lay outside the gene matches. There are 15 residues in the CDR3. The CDR3 reads CASSPRHTGAQPQHF. CDR3 DNA sequence: TGTGCCAGCAGCCCCAGACATACAGGGGCTCAGCCCCAGCATTTT. Full variable domain (outside the CDR3, taken from reference TRBV5-5 and TRBJ1-5): DAGVTQSPTHLIKTRGQQVTLRCSPISGHKSVSWYQQVLGQGPQFIFQYYEKEERGRGNFPDRFSARQFPNYSSELNVNALLLGDSALYLCASSPRHTGAQPQHFGDGTRLSIL.

The chain joins TRBV7-2 to TRBJ2-7, with a tentative D call TRBD2 (6 bases). Trimming cost V 2 bases and J 2 bases, with 10 bases left between them. Looked up from germline, CDR1 is SGHTA and CDR2 is FQGNSA. The CDR3 consists of 14 residues. CDR3 nucleotide sequence: TGTGCCAGCAGCTTACTAGCGCCGGCCTACGAGCAGTACTTC. Translating gives CASSLLAPAYEQYF.

This clone has only one observation. One end of the junction does not line up with germline, which may come from a read error. The V gene is TRBV7-9, the J gene TRBJ1-2; D is undetermined. Germline loops: CDR1 SEHNR, CDR2 FQNEAQ (reference sequence). This CDR3 is 15 amino acids long. As DNA, the CDR3 is TGTGCCAGCAGCCTAGCGTACAGAGAAGGTTATGGCTACACCTTC. It is translated as CASSLAYREGYGYTF.

The V and J genes are TRBV7-9 and TRBJ2-7; TRBD2 matches 8 bases. The germline V gene encodes CDR1 SEHNR and CDR2 FQNEAQ (reference sequence). The CDR3 runs 18 residues. The V segment lost 5 bases and the J segment 2 bases; nucleotides outside the gene matches: 17. The CDR3 DNA reads as TGTGCCAGCAGCCCCCTATTTCTCGCGGGGGGAACCGCCTACGAGCAGTACTTC. As protein: CASSPLFLAGGTAYEQYF.

The genes are TRBV19 and TRBJ2-7; maybe TRBD2 (5 bases). CDR1 and CDR2 from the germline V gene are LNHDA and SQIVND (reference sequence). This CDR3 is 14 amino acids long. V was clipped by 4 bases and J by 0 bases, with 10 bases between them. DNA of the CDR3: TGTGCCAGTAGTAGGACGGGGTTCTCCTACGAGCAGTACTTC. Translated, it gives CASSRTGFSYEQYF.

The CDR3 sequence is CASSPDGGFQSLEQYF. CDR3 sequence (DNA): TGCGCCAGCAGCCCGGACGGGGGGTTTCAATCCCTCGAGCAGTACTTC. The chain carries TRBV5-1 and TRBJ2-7; 7 bases match TRBD2. Germline CDR1 SGHRS, CDR2 YFSETQ. The ends lost 4 bases at V and 6 bases at J; junction bases unmatched: 16. The CDR3 runs to 16 residues.

The chain employs TRBV13 and TRBJ2-5, with 7 bases aligning to TRBD1. V lost 10 bases and J lost 2; bases outside the gene matches: 16. CDR1 and CDR2 (germline): PRHDT, FYEKMQ (reference sequence). The CDR3 contains 16 residues. CDR3 nucleotide sequence: TGTGCCACCAGACCCCGATCGACAGGGCGGCAAGAGACCCAGTACTTC. This codes for CATRPRSTGRQETQYF.

The chain joins TRBV11-2 to TRBJ2-7; the match to TRBD2 covers 13 bases. The CDR3 is made up of 15 amino acids. The V and J ends lost 5 bases and 6 bases, in that order; junction bases with no gene match: 7. Germline CDR1 SGHAT, CDR2 FQNNGV. This chain's CDR3 is CASSKGLAGALEQYF. The DNA of the CDR3 is TGTGCCAGCAGCAAAGGACTAGCGGGGGCCCTCGAGCAGTACTTC.

CDR3 sequence reads: CASSPGTGNTGELFF. DNA for the CDR3: TGTGCCAGCAGCCCGGGGACAGGGAACACCGGGGAGCTGTTTTTT. The rearrangement links TRBV13 to TRBJ2-2; 8 nucleotides align to TRBD1. The length of the CDR3 is 15 residues. V dropped 5 bases and J dropped 1; count of bases not matched to a gene: 3. Germline CDR1 is PRHDT and CDR2 is FYEKMQ (reference sequence).

The rearrangement links TRBV9 to TRBJ2-3; 7 bases align to TRBD1. Germline CDR1 reads SGDLS; CDR2 reads YYNGEE. The CDR3 consists of 15 residues. J was trimmed by 5 bases and V by 4 bases; bases with no gene match: 10. CDR3 DNA: TGTGCCAGCAGCCACTCTAGACAGGGCGGAGATACGCAGTATTTT. Its protein product is CASSHSRQGGDTQYF.

The chain couples TRBV5-6 to TRBJ2-2, with 8 bases matching TRBD2. The V gene end was trimmed by 2 bases and the J gene end by 7 bases; junction bases not matched to a gene: 10. This CDR3 is 16 amino acids long. Germline lookup yields CDR1 SGHDT and CDR2 YYEEEE. CDR3 residues: CASSFSGGPSIGELFF. The CDR3 DNA reads TGTGCCAGCAGCTTTTCGGGGGGGCCGAGTATCGGGGAGCTGTTTTTT.

The chain joins TRBV7-8 to TRBJ1-5, with D hard to call. CDR3 size: 16 residues. Trimming took off 4 bases at V and 0 bases at J, with 13 bases between the two ends. Germline V lookup: CDR1 SGHVS, CDR2 FQNEAQ. The CDR3 sequence: CASSSTTDYSNQPQHF. For the CDR3, the DNA is TGTGCCAGCAGCTCCACAACGGACTATAGCAATCAGCCCCAGCATTTT.

The chain employs TRBV29-1 and TRBJ2-2, with TRBD1 matching 8 bases. Looked up from germline, CDR1 is SQVTM and CDR2 is ANQGSEA. This CDR3 region has 14 residues. V gave up 6 bases and J gave up 6 bases; unmatched junction bases: 9. The CDR3 nucleotides read TGCAGCGTGGACAGGGCTGGAGGGTCCGGGGAGCTGTTTTTT. This codes for CSVDRAGGSGELFF.

The chain recombines TRBV7-8 with TRBJ1-1; a weak D match, TRBD1 (5 bases). Trimming stripped 2 bases from V and 4 bases from J, with 20 bases between. CDR1 and CDR2 from the germline V gene are SGHVS and FQNEAQ. The length of the CDR3 is 17 residues. The CDR3 region has the DNA TGTGCCAGCAGCTTAAGGCAGGGATTTAAGTGGGGCACTGAAGCTTTCTTT. Protein: CASSLRQGFKWGTEAFF.

The V call is TRBV27, the J call TRBJ2-3, with TRBD2 matching 8 bases. V dropped 4 bases and J dropped 2; count of bases not matched to a gene: 8. From germline, CDR1 is MNHEY and CDR2 SMNVEV (reference sequence). CDR3 length equals 16 residues. The CDR3 DNA follows: TGTGCCAGCAGTTCCGTTGCGGGGGGATTCACAGATACGCAGTATTTT. Its translation is CASSSVAGGFTDTQYF.

The rearrangement joins TRBV6-5 to TRBJ1-2, with TRBD1 identical over 7 bases. V trimming: 7 bases; J trimming: 4 bases; junction bases outside the gene matches: 6. Looked up from germline, CDR1 is MNHEY and CDR2 is SVGAGI. The CDR3 consists of 13 residues. This CDR3 reads CASTRWDSYGYTF. CDR3 DNA: TGTGCCAGCACAAGATGGGACAGCTATGGCTACACCTTC.

The chain couples TRBV6-5 to TRBJ2-5; TRBD2 agrees at 9 bases. Germline V gene lookup returns CDR1 MNHEY and CDR2 SVGAGI. Germline trimming cut 0 bases from V and 4 bases from J; bases unmatched to any gene: 6. This CDR3 spans 16 amino acids. CDR3 DNA sequence: TGTGCCAGCAGTTACTCGGTGGCGGGGGGGGTAGAGACCCAGTACTTC. It yields the protein CASSYSVAGGVETQYF.

The chain has TRBV5-6 and TRBJ2-2; 12 bases fit TRBD1. Germline assignment: CDR1 SGHDT and CDR2 YYEEEE. V lost 4 bases, J lost 4 bases, and 8 bases stayed unmatched. The CDR3 contains 17 residues. The CDR3 DNA reads TGTGCCAGCAGCCTGGGGACAGGGGGCGCCGGCACCGGGGAGCTGTTTTTT. Amino acid sequence: CASSLGTGGAGTGELFF.

V is TRBV18 and J is TRBJ1-3; D is undetermined. The CDR3 totals 13 residues. CDR1 is KGHSH and CDR2 is LQKENI in the germline V gene. The V end lost 3 bases, the J end lost 1 base, and 4 bases lay between the germline ends. CDR3 loop: CASSPNSGNTIYF. Here the CDR3 DNA reads TGTGCCAGCTCACCTAATTCTGGAAACACCATATATTTT. The whole variable domain, remainder taken from reference TRBV18 and TRBJ1-3, is NAGVMQNPRHLVRRRGQEARLRCSPMKGHSHVYWYRQLPEEGLKFMVYLQKENIIDESGMPKERFSAEFPKEGPSILRIQQVVRGDSAAYFCASSPNSGNTIYFGEGSWLTVV.